These T cell receptor beta chains were read from a single sample in a study of T-cell memory formation after mild COVID-19. TCRdb reprocessed the 5' RACE reads via MiXCR and lists one record per CDR3 protein. The table shows about 170,000 distinct CDR3 sequences, with 10% to 15% occurring only once. The specimen sequenced was PBMCs or a T cell subset sorted from them (not recorded which). These receptors were taken from a young man who had mild COVID-19 (a few samples of this study predate the infection). Cell type and time point are not known. CDR3s include the opening cysteine and the closing phenylalanine or tryptophan. The order of the fields is CDR3 DNA, CDR3 protein, clone size, J gene, D gene, V gene. The D gene is left open where the match is weak. Not every row has a clone size; where given, it reads once, few, many or a size class.

cdr3_nt: TGTGCCAGCAGTTACTCCGGACTAGCGGGGGGAGATACGCAGTATTTT
cdr3_aa: CASSYSGLAGGDTQYF
clone_size: medium-sized
j_call: TRBJ2-3
d_call: TRBD2
v_call: TRBV6-5

cdr3_nt: TGTGCCAGTAGTATCGGTTCCAGAACTAGCACAGATACGCAGTATTTT
cdr3_aa: CASSIGSRTSTDTQYF
clone_size: -
j_call: TRBJ2-3
d_call: -
v_call: TRBV19

cdr3_nt: TGTGCCAGTAGTAAGGCGGCGGGGGCCTATGGCTACACCTTC
cdr3_aa: CASSKAAGAYGYTF
clone_size: -
j_call: TRBJ1-2
d_call: -
v_call: TRBV19

cdr3_nt: TGTGCCAGCAGCTTCTGGAATTCCTACGAGCAGTACTTC
cdr3_aa: CASSFWNSYEQYF
clone_size: few
j_call: TRBJ2-7
d_call: -
v_call: TRBV7-9

cdr3_nt: TGCAGCGTTGATAACAGCGGGGAGGCCCAGTACTTC
cdr3_aa: CSVDNSGEAQYF
clone_size: few
j_call: TRBJ2-5
d_call: TRBD2
v_call: TRBV29-1

cdr3_nt: TGCGCCAGCAGCACCTCCTTCGACTCTGGAAACACCATATATTTT
cdr3_aa: CASSTSFDSGNTIYF
clone_size: -
j_call: TRBJ1-3
d_call: -
v_call: TRBV5-1

cdr3_nt: TGTGCCAGCCGACGACGGGATACGCAGTATTTT
cdr3_aa: CASRRRDTQYF
clone_size: few
j_call: TRBJ2-3
d_call: -
v_call: TRBV6-2/TRBV6-3

cdr3_nt: TGTGCCAGCTCGCGGGTTGGGACTAATGAAAAACTGTTTTTT
cdr3_aa: CASSRVGTNEKLFF
clone_size: few
j_call: TRBJ1-4
d_call: -
v_call: TRBV18

cdr3_nt: TGCGCCAGCAGCCTGGGACAGTCGAATGAGCAGTTCTTC
cdr3_aa: CASSLGQSNEQFF
clone_size: many
j_call: TRBJ2-1
d_call: TRBD1
v_call: TRBV5-1

cdr3_nt: TGTGCCAGTTCCGGAAGAGGAGAGACCCAGTACTTC
cdr3_aa: CASSGRGETQYF
clone_size: many
j_call: TRBJ2-5
d_call: -
v_call: TRBV7-9

cdr3_nt: TGTGCCAGCAATCCCGGGACTAGCGGGGGGAACACCGGGGAGCTGTTTTTT
cdr3_aa: CASNPGTSGGNTGELFF
clone_size: few
j_call: TRBJ2-2
d_call: TRBD2
v_call: TRBV6-5

cdr3_nt: TGTGCCAGCAGTTACGGGGGATTCACTGAAGCTTTCTTT
cdr3_aa: CASSYGGFTEAFF
clone_size: -
j_call: TRBJ1-1
d_call: -
v_call: TRBV6-2/TRBV6-3

cdr3_nt: TGTGCCACCAGTGATCCTAGGGGGAATGAGCAGTTCTTC
cdr3_aa: CATSDPRGNEQFF
clone_size: -
j_call: TRBJ2-1
d_call: -
v_call: TRBV24-1

cdr3_nt: TGCGCCAGCAGCTTGGGGACAACCTACAATGAGCAGTTCTTC
cdr3_aa: CASSLGTTYNEQFF
clone_size: -
j_call: TRBJ2-1
d_call: -
v_call: TRBV5-1

cdr3_nt: TGTGCCACCAGTGATGGTACAGGGTATCAGCCCCAGCATTTT
cdr3_aa: CATSDGTGYQPQHF
clone_size: -
j_call: TRBJ1-5
d_call: -
v_call: TRBV24-1

cdr3_nt: TGTGCCAGCAGTTTAGTAGCGGCGACCGGGGAGCTGTTTTTT
cdr3_aa: CASSLVAATGELFF
clone_size: -
j_call: TRBJ2-2
d_call: -
v_call: TRBV12-3/TRBV12-4